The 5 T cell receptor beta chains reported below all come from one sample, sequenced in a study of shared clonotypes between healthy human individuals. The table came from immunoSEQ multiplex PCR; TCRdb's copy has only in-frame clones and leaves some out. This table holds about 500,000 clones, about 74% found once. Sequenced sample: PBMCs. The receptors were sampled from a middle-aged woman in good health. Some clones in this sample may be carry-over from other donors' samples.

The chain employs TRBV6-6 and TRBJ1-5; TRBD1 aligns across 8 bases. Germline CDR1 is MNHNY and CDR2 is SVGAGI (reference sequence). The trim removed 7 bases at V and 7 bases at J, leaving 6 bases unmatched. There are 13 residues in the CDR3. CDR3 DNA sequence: TGTGCCAGCACCGACAGGGGAAGGCAGCCCCAGCATTTT. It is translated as CASTDRGRQPQHF.

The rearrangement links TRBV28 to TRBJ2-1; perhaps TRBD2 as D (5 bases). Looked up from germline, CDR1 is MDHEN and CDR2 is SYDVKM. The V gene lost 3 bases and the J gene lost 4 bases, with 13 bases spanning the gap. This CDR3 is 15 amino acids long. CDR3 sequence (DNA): TGTGCCAGCAGTTTTCACCAGCGGCTTTACAATGAGCAGTTCTTC. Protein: CASSFHQRLYNEQFF.

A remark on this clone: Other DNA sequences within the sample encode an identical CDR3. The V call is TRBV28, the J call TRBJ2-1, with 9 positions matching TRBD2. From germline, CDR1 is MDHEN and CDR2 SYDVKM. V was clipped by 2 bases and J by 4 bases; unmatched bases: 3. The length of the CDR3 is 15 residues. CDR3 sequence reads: CASSLSLAGYNEQFF. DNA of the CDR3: TGTGCCAGCAGTTTAAGCCTAGCGGGGTACAATGAGCAGTTCTTC.

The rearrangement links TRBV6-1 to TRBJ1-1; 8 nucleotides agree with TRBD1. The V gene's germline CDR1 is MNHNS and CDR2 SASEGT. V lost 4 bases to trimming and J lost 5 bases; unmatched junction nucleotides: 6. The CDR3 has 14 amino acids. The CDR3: CASSGIQGGTEAFF. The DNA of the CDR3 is TGTGCCAGCAGTGGGATACAGGGGGGAACTGAAGCTTTCTTT.

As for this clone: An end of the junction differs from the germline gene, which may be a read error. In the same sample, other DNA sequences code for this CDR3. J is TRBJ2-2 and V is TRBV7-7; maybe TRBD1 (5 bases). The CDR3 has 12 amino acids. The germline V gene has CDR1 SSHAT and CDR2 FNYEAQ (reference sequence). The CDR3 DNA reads TGTGCTAGCAGCTTAGGGGACGGGGAGCTGTTTTTT. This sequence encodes CASSLGDGELFF.